The 31 T cell receptor beta chains below come from one sample, sequenced in a study of T cell responses to AZD1222 COVID-19 vaccine. Sequencing was performed with immunoSEQ multiplex PCR; in TCRdb, only in-frame clones are kept and a portion is missing. The table includes tens of thousands of clones, roughly 90% detected once. Sequencing used peripheral blood, obtained on day 0 of AZD1222 vaccination. These receptors all stem from an adult in good health.

This clone was found once. The V gene is TRBV6-1, the J gene TRBJ1-5, with TRBD1 identical over 8 bases. The J segment lost 5 bases and the V segment lost 1 base, leaving 1 base of the junction unmatched. This CDR3 comprises 14 residues. The germline V gene has CDR1 MNHNS and CDR2 SASEGT. For the CDR3, the DNA is TGTGCCAGCAGTGAAGGGACAGGGCATCAGCCCCAGCATTTT. Translated: CASSEGTGHQPQHF.

The V and J genes are TRBV20-1 and TRBJ2-1; D gene unclear. V was cut by 3 bases and J by 0 bases, with 3 bases left in between. Germline V CDR1 and CDR2: DFQATT, SNEGSKA (reference sequence). The CDR3 runs 12 residues. In nucleotides, the CDR3 is TGCAGTGCTAGTCACTCCTACAATGAGCAGTTCTTC. Protein sequence: CSASHSYNEQFF.

This chain uses TRBV18 with TRBJ1-1, with D maybe TRBD1 (6 bases). V shed 4 bases and J shed 1 base, with 13 bases lying between them. The CDR3 loop spans 15 amino acids. Germline V gene sequence: CDR1 KGHSH, CDR2 LQKENI. CDR3 residues: CASSLQGHGNTEAFF. CDR3 DNA sequence: TGTGCCAGCTCACTCCAGGGACATGGGAACACTGAAGCTTTCTTT. The whole variable domain, filled in from reference TRBV18 and TRBJ1-1, reads NAGVMQNPRHLVRRRGQEARLRCSPMKGHSHVYWYRQLPEEGLKFMVYLQKENIIDESGMPKERFSAEFPKEGPSILRIQQVVRGDSAAYFCASSLQGHGNTEAFFGQGTRLTVV.

This CDR3 is CASSLVGVDEQFF. The CDR3 DNA reads as TGTGCCAGCAGCTTAGTGGGGGTTGATGAGCAGTTCTTC. The rearrangement joins TRBV7-9 to TRBJ2-1; D is perhaps TRBD1 or TRBD2 (5 bases each). The germline V and J ends were trimmed by 1 base and 8 bases, with 9 bases remaining between them. This CDR3 region has 13 residues. Germline CDR1 SEHNR, CDR2 FQNEAQ (reference sequence).

V is TRBV7-9 and J is TRBJ1-3, with no clear D. The CDR3 covers 15 residues. Per the germline V gene, CDR1 is SEHNR and CDR2 is FQNEAQ (reference sequence). V dropped 5 bases and J dropped 4 bases, with 15 bases sitting between them. The CDR3 reads CASSPTRQLGNTIYF. The CDR3 DNA reads as TGTGCCAGCAGCCCGACGCGTCAGCTAGGAAACACCATATATTTT.

The genes are TRBV7-2 and TRBJ1-5, with 12 bases lining up with TRBD1. This CDR3 is built from 19 residues. J was trimmed by 2 bases and V by 4 bases; bases with no gene match: 12. Germline CDR1 SGHTA, CDR2 FQGNSA. The DNA for the CDR3 is TGTGCCAGCAGCTCTCCGGGACAGGGGGCGTTTCACGGCAATCAGCCCCAGCATTTT. This gives the protein CASSSPGQGAFHGNQPQHF.

The chain uses TRBV7-9 and TRBJ1-4; possible D gene TRBD1, 5 bases. Trimming shortened V by 4 bases and J by 5 bases, and 17 bases separated the two germline ends. From germline, CDR1 is SEHNR and CDR2 FQNEAQ (reference sequence). This CDR3 contains 16 residues. For the CDR3, the DNA is TGTGCCAGCAGCTCAAAGCAGGGAAGTGGGAATGAAAAACTGTTTTTT. Protein product: CASSSKQGSGNEKLFF.

The chain links TRBV7-6 to TRBJ1-2; D is perhaps TRBD1 (6 bases). Between the trimmed V and J ends, which lost 8 bases and 6 bases, there was a span of 16 bases. CDR1 SGHVS and CDR2 FNYEAQ come from the germline V gene. The CDR3 loop spans 13 amino acids. CDR3 nucleotide sequence: TGTGCCAGCGCCGATCAAAGGGGGAATGGCTACACCTTC. This sequence encodes CASADQRGNGYTF. Drawing the rest from reference TRBV7-6 and TRBJ1-2, the complete variable domain is GAGVSQSPRYKVTKRGQDVALRCDPISGHVSLYWYRQALGQGPEFLTYFNYEAQQDKSGLPNDRFSAERPEGSISTLTIQRTEQRDSAMYRCASADQRGNGYTFGSGTRLTVV.

The genes are TRBV7-2 and TRBJ2-2; D might be TRBD1 (6 bases). The germline V gene has CDR1 SGHTA and CDR2 FQGNSA. CDR3 length: 13 amino acids. V was cut by 6 bases and J by 5 bases, with 10 bases left in between. CDR3 amino acids: CASSSTGTGELFF. The DNA for the CDR3 is TGTGCCAGCAGTTCCACAGGGACCGGGGAGCTGTTTTTT.

The chain has TRBV25-1 and TRBJ2-1, with 7 bases identical to TRBD2. The germline V gene encodes CDR1 MGHDK and CDR2 SYGVNS. CDR3 length equals 14 residues. The junction had 1 base not matched to a gene; V was cut back by 3 bases and J by 2 bases. Here the CDR3 DNA reads TGTGCCAGCAGTGAGGCGGGGGCCTACAATGAGCAGTTCTTC. Protein sequence: CASSEAGAYNEQFF.

The chain links TRBV30 to TRBJ2-2; possibly TRBD1 or TRBD2 for D (5 bases each). V gave up 4 bases and J gave up 4 bases, with 16 bases separating them. Germline V gives CDR1 GTSNPN, CDR2 SVGIG (reference sequence). The CDR3 is 15 residues long. CDR3 region: CAWKYGLRGTGELFF. CDR3 coding DNA: TGTGCCTGGAAATATGGACTGAGGGGCACCGGGGAGCTGTTTTTT. The entire variable domain, with the rest obtained from reference TRBV30 and TRBJ2-2, is as follows: SQTIHQWPATLVQPVGSPLSLECTVEGTSNPNLYWYRQAAGRGLQLLFYSVGIGQISSEVPQNLSASRPQDRQFILSSKKLLLSDSGFYLCAWKYGLRGTGELFFGEGSRLTVL.

The V gene is TRBV20-1, the J gene TRBJ2-7; D uncertain. Trimming pared 3 bases from V and 2 bases from J, leaving 11 bases between. CDR1 is DFQATT and CDR2 is SNEGSKA in the germline V gene (reference sequence). The CDR3 is made up of 13 amino acids. The CDR3 coding sequence is TGCAGTGCTAGTCCCGGAGCTACCTACGAGCAGTACTTC. This translates into CSASPGATYEQYF.

This sequence joins TRBV25-1 and TRBJ1-5; D is unresolved. CDR1 is MGHDK, CDR2 SYGVNS, per germline. Trimming took 1 base from V and 0 from J, leaving 4 bases between them. CDR3 length: 14 amino acids. The CDR3 is CASSELGSNQPQHF. DNA for the CDR3: TGTGCCAGCAGTGAATTGGGTAGCAATCAGCCCCAGCATTTT.

This clone showed up just a few times. V gene TRBV18 combines with J gene TRBJ1-1; possible D gene TRBD1, 6 bases. Germline assignment: CDR1 KGHSH and CDR2 LQKENI. This CDR3 is built from 14 residues. V was clipped by 3 bases and J by 6 bases, with 14 bases between them. CDR3 nucleotides: TGTGCCAGCTCACCGAACAGGGAACAAGCTGAAGCTTTCTTT. Translated: CASSPNREQAEAFF.

The chain links TRBV7-2 to TRBJ2-1; D gene unclear. The V end lost 5 bases, the J end lost 1 base, and 12 bases lay between the germline ends. Germline lookup yields CDR1 SGHTA and CDR2 FQGNSA. The CDR3 is made up of 15 amino acids. The CDR3 reads CASSLNSGSYNEQFF. In DNA form, the CDR3 reads TGTGCCAGCAGCCTAAATAGTGGGTCCTACAATGAGCAGTTCTTC.

The gene calls are TRBV5-6 and TRBJ1-2; D ambiguous. V lost 4 bases, J lost 7 bases, and 11 bases lay in between. This CDR3 has 12 residues. Germline loops: CDR1 SGHDT, CDR2 YYEEEE. DNA of the CDR3: TGTGCCAGCAGCCTAGGAGGGCCTGGCTACACCTTC. This codes for CASSLGGPGYTF.

This chain uses TRBV6-2 or TRBV6-3 with TRBJ2-2; 9 bases align to TRBD1. Trimming took 5 bases from V and 3 from J; bases not matched to a gene: 4. The CDR3 spans 15 residues. Germline V gene lookup returns CDR1 MNHEY and CDR2 SVGEGT. CDR3 sequence reads: CASSITGGDTGELFF. The CDR3, as DNA: TGTGCCAGCAGTATCACAGGGGGCGACACCGGGGAGCTGTTTTTT.

The chain recombines TRBV7-2 with TRBJ2-3; perhaps TRBD1 as D (5 bases). CDR1 and CDR2 (germline): SGHTA, FQGNSA. Between the trimmed V and J ends, which lost 6 bases and 3 bases, there was a span of 13 bases. The CDR3 sequence is 14 residues long. The CDR3 is CASSSASGTDTQYF. CDR3 DNA: TGTGCCAGCAGTTCGGCCTCAGGGACAGATACGCAGTATTTT.

The J gene is TRBJ2-5, the V gene TRBV9; a weak D match, TRBD2 (6 bases). Germline CDR1 is SGDLS and CDR2 is YYNGEE. The CDR3 has 14 amino acids. The V gene lost 1 base and the J gene lost 2 bases, with 9 bases spanning the gap. The CDR3 DNA follows: TGTGCCAGCAGCGTATTTGCGGGACAAGAGACCCAGTACTTC. It is translated as CASSVFAGQETQYF.

This clone was detected only a few times. The chain has TRBV18 and TRBJ2-5, with D perhaps TRBD1 (6 bases). Trimming left V 2 bases short and J 5 bases short, with 15 bases between. CDR3 length: 15 amino acids. The germline CDR1 and CDR2 sequences are KGHSH and LQKENI. CDR3 protein: CASSPSPGAGETQYF. The CDR3 nucleotides read TGTGCCAGCTCACCATCCCCAGGGGCCGGGGAGACCCAGTACTTC.

This chain links TRBV6-2 or TRBV6-3 with TRBJ2-2; TRBD2 agrees at 8 bases. J lost 1 base, V lost 2 bases, and 6 bases had no gene match. This CDR3 is 17 amino acids long. From germline, CDR1 is MNHEY and CDR2 SVGEGT. The CDR3 here is CASSYVTGGGNTGELFF. CDR3 in DNA: TGTGCCAGCAGTTACGTCACGGGAGGGGGGAACACCGGGGAGCTGTTTTTT.

V and J are TRBV4-1 and TRBJ2-1, with 10 bases identical to TRBD2. Germline V gives CDR1 MGHRA, CDR2 YSYEKL. This CDR3 is 15 amino acids long. The V segment lost 3 bases and the J segment 1 base; nucleotides outside the gene matches: 0. The CDR3 DNA is TGCGCCAGCAGCCAGACTAGCGGGTCCTACAATGAGCAGTTCTTC. Protein: CASSQTSGSYNEQFF.

V usage is TRBV5-5 and J usage is TRBJ2-1, with 7 bases aligning to TRBD1. Germline assignment: CDR1 SGHKS and CDR2 YYEKEE (reference sequence). With 4 bases clipped from V and 8 bases from J, the junction kept 9 bases outside the gene matches. The CDR3 runs to 14 residues. CDR3: CASSIGTDPDEQFF. CDR3 bases: TGTGCCAGCAGCATAGGGACAGACCCTGATGAGCAGTTCTTC.

This rearrangement joins TRBV27 to TRBJ2-7; 14 nucleotides agree with TRBD2. V shed 5 bases and J 1 base; nucleotides not matched to a gene: 7. The CDR3 contains 17 residues. Germline CDR1 MNHEY, CDR2 SMNVEV (reference sequence). Here the CDR3 reads CASSRTSGRIWSYEQYF. CDR3 coding DNA: TGTGCCAGCAGTAGGACTAGCGGGAGGATCTGGTCCTACGAGCAGTACTTC.

This sequence joins TRBV24-1 and TRBJ1-5; weak D call: TRBD1 (5 bases). Germline V gene lookup returns CDR1 KGHDR and CDR2 SFDVKD. The CDR3 runs to 12 residues. The V gene lost 5 bases and the J gene lost 5 bases, with 6 bases spanning the gap. The CDR3 is CATSAGHQPQHF. As DNA, the CDR3 is TGTGCCACCAGTGCAGGGCATCAGCCCCAGCATTTT.

The chain employs TRBV2 and TRBJ1-5; no firm D call. Trimming cost V 7 bases and J 6 bases, with 13 bases left between them. Germline lookup yields CDR1 SNHLY and CDR2 FYNNEI. This CDR3 has 13 residues. The CDR3 loop reads CASIIDSSQPQHF. The CDR3 nucleotides read TGTGCCAGCATCATAGACTCTAGTCAGCCCCAGCATTTT.

V and J are TRBV6-5 and TRBJ2-7; 9 bases are a match to TRBD2. The V gene's germline CDR1 is MNHEY and CDR2 SVGAGI. This CDR3 has 14 amino acids. With V trimmed by 2 bases and J by 6 bases, 5 bases remained unmatched. In nucleotides, the CDR3 is TGTGCCAGCAGTTACGGGCGGGAGGGGCGCGAGCAGTACTTC. This translates into CASSYGREGREQYF.

This rearrangement joins TRBV6-4 to TRBJ1-6, with D uncertain. Between the trimmed V and J ends, which lost 3 bases and 7 bases, there was a span of 10 bases. The CDR3 length is 14 residues. CDR1 MRHNA and CDR2 SNTAGT come from the germline V gene. CDR3 region: CASSESAQNSPLHF. CDR3 in DNA: TGTGCCAGCAGTGAGAGTGCCCAGAATTCACCCCTCCACTTT.

In DNA form, the CDR3 reads TGTGCCAGCAGTGGTGGGCAGTACAATGAAAAACTGTTTTTT. Its translation is CASSGGQYNEKLFF. This chain joins TRBV28 and TRBJ1-4; D not certain. CDR3 length: 14 residues. The V gene's germline CDR1 is MDHEN and CDR2 SYDVKM. With 5 bases removed from V and 5 bases from J, the gap between germline ends came to 12 bases.

This rearrangement joins TRBV11-3 to TRBJ2-1, with 9 bases matching TRBD2. CDR1 and CDR2 from the germline V gene are SGHNT and YENEEA. The V gene end was trimmed by 0 bases and the J gene end by 11 bases; junction bases not matched to a gene: 11. The length of the CDR3 is 16 residues. The CDR3 spells CASSLDGAGGMDKQFF. The DNA for the CDR3 is TGTGCCAGCAGCTTAGATGGAGCGGGAGGAATGGATAAGCAGTTCTTC.

The CDR3 loop is CASSTGTGVEKLFF. The DNA for the CDR3 is TGTGCCAGCAGTACCGGGACAGGGGTTGAAAAACTGTTTTTT. The chain links TRBV6-6 to TRBJ1-4; 10 bases are shared with TRBD1. The V gene's germline CDR1 is MNHNY and CDR2 SVGAGI (reference sequence). The CDR3 has 14 amino acids. V lost 5 bases, J lost 7 bases, and 4 bases stayed unmatched.